The 18 T cell receptor beta chains listed next were all sequenced from one sample in a study of breast tumors, draining lymph nodes, adjacent tissues. TCRdb called the multiplex PCR reads again in MiXCR, with one record for every CDR3 protein. The data show around 66,000 distinct CDR3 sequences, over 40% seen once. Sample: breast tumor tissue. The receptors originated from a female donor with breast cancer. Some clones in this sample may be carry-over from other donors' samples.

This clonotype has at least ten counts. The V call is TRBV5-1, the J call TRBJ2-5; the match to TRBD2 covers 9 bases. In germline, CDR1 is SGHRS, CDR2 YFSETQ. The trim removed 5 bases at V and 0 bases at J, leaving 8 bases unmatched. CDR3 size: 16 residues. The CDR3 coding sequence is TGCGCCAGCAGTCTCGGGGTAGCGGGGGACCAAGAGACCCAGTACTTC. It encodes CASSLGVAGDQETQYF. Filled out from reference TRBV5-1 and TRBJ2-5, the complete variable domain reads KAGVTQTPRYLIKTRGQQVTLSCSPISGHRSVSWYQQTPGQGLQFLFEYFSETQRNKGNFPGRFSGRQFSNSRSEMNVSTLELGDSALYLCASSLGVAGDQETQYFGPGTRLLVL.

This clonotype was counted ten times or more. The chain joins TRBV4-1 to TRBJ1-4; the match to TRBD1 covers 7 bases. In germline, CDR1 is MGHRA, CDR2 YSYEKL. The CDR3 contains 15 residues. Trimming at V came to 6 bases and at J to 8 bases, leaving 12 bases not matched to a gene. The CDR3 DNA is TGCGCCAGCAGGTCCCAACAGGGGCAGAGGGAAAAACTGTTTTTT. It encodes CASRSQQGQREKLFF.

On this clonotype itself: The junction and the germline gene differ at one end; a read error may be behind it. In nucleotides, the CDR3 is TGTGCCAGCTGCTTAGAGGGCAGGGGGAATGGCTACACCTTC. It specifies CASCLEGRGNGYTF. The chain combines TRBV7-8 with TRBJ1-2; 7 positions match TRBD1. The CDR3 runs to 14 residues. The germline V gene encodes CDR1 SGHVS and CDR2 FQNEAQ.

The rearrangement joins TRBV24-1 to TRBJ2-1, with 10 bases identical to TRBD2. Germline V lookup: CDR1 KGHDR, CDR2 SFDVKD. The junction had 12 bases not matched to a gene; V was cut back by 9 bases and J by 11 bases. The CDR3 loop spans 14 amino acids. CDR3 DNA sequence: TGTGCCACCTGGTCTGGGCTAGCGGGGGATAAGCAGTTCTTC. This encodes CATWSGLAGDKQFF.

In this sample, this clonotype turned up many times. V gene TRBV4-2 combines with J gene TRBJ1-4; D gene unclear. V dropped 4 bases and J dropped 7 bases, with 22 bases sitting between them. The CDR3 is made up of 17 amino acids. Per the germline V gene, CDR1 is LGHNA and CDR2 is YNFKEQ. The DNA of the CDR3 is TGTGCCAGCAGCCCGCTCCCCCACCCCGTCCAACCTGAAAAACTGTTTTTT. Amino acids: CASSPLPHPVQPEKLFF.

Comments on this clonotype: One end of the junction is discordant with germline, which a read error may explain. This chain connects TRBV11-2 to TRBJ1-2; D call uncertain. The CDR3 has 15 residues. CDR1 and CDR2 from the germline V gene are SGHAT and FQNNGV. The CDR3 DNA reads TGTGCCAGCAGCTTCGGGCAGGCCGTAGGCTATGGTTACACCTTC. Translation gives CASSFGQAVGYGYTF.

About this clonotype: This may be a read error: a much more frequent sequence differs by one nucleotide. This sequence joins TRBV12-3 or TRBV12-4 and TRBJ2-2; the match to TRBD2 covers 12 bases. The CDR3 totals 16 residues. V dropped 6 bases and J dropped 6; count of bases not matched to a gene: 8. The CDR3 here is CASSRSSGGAPGELFF. CDR3 nucleotide sequence: TGTGCCAGCAGCCGGTCTAGCGGGGGGGCCCCCGGGGAGCTGTTTTTT.

About this clonotype: No conserved phenylalanine or tryptophan is present at the end of the CDR3, so a read error is the likely explanation. J is TRBJ2-3 and V is TRBV9; D gene uncertain. The CDR3 runs 13 residues. Trimming removed 0 bases at V and 4 bases at J, with 6 bases between. CDR1 and CDR2 (germline): SGDLS, YYNGEE. CDR3 protein: CASSVGSPDTQYL. The CDR3 nucleotides read TGTGCCAGCAGCGTAGGATCCCCAGATACGCAGTATCTT.

The chain employs TRBV19 and TRBJ1-1, with 11 bases that match TRBD1. Germline CDR1 LNHDA, CDR2 SQIVND (reference sequence). CDR3 size: 14 residues. The trim removed 6 bases at V and 4 bases at J, leaving 4 bases unmatched. The CDR3 loop reads CASSRDRGGTEAFF. CDR3 nucleotide sequence: TGTGCCAGTAGCCGGGACAGGGGGGGCACTGAAGCTTTCTTT.

J is TRBJ2-1 and V is TRBV5-8; TRBD2 agrees at 10 bases. The CDR3 sequence is 16 residues long. Germline lookup yields CDR1 SGHTS and CDR2 YDEGEE. V shed 1 base and J 10 bases; nucleotides not matched to a gene: 11. The CDR3 here is CASSLNRKLAGREQFF. CDR3 coding DNA: TGTGCCAGCAGCTTGAATCGGAAACTAGCGGGAAGGGAGCAGTTCTTC.

This clonotype was seen ten or more times. The chain is built from TRBV7-6 and TRBJ2-3, with D unresolved. CDR3 size: 12 residues. Trimming left V 5 bases short and J 5 bases short, with 8 bases between. Per the germline V gene, CDR1 is SGHVS and CDR2 is FNYEAQ. The CDR3 sequence is CASSLRRDTQYF. The CDR3 DNA reads TGTGCCAGCAGCCTACGGAGAGATACGCAGTATTTT.

There are many counts of this clonotype. The chain has TRBV6-2 or TRBV6-3 and TRBJ2-7, with D unresolved. Trimming cost V 5 bases and J 2 bases, with 10 bases left between them. The CDR3 is made up of 13 amino acids. CDR1 MNHEY and CDR2 SVGEGT come from the germline V gene. The CDR3 nucleotides are TGTGCCAGCAGTCCCCAACTTACCTACGAGCAGTACTTC. Its translation is CASSPQLTYEQYF.

The V and J genes are TRBV2 and TRBJ2-2; D may be TRBD1 or TRBD2 (6 bases each). This CDR3 is 16 amino acids long. CDR1 is SNHLY and CDR2 is FYNNEI in the germline V gene. The germline V and J ends were trimmed by 3 bases and 2 bases, with 13 bases remaining between them. For the CDR3, the DNA is TGTGCCAGCAGTGATCAACGGGGGCTAAACACCGGGGAGCTGTTTTTT. Its translation is CASSDQRGLNTGELFF.

This clonotype has only a few counts. This chain uses TRBV6-5 with TRBJ1-1; tentative D call: TRBD1 (6 bases). The V gene lost 2 bases and the J gene lost 2 bases, with 12 bases spanning the gap. The CDR3 is made up of 15 amino acids. The germline CDR1 and CDR2 sequences are MNHEY and SVGAGI. CDR3 sequence (DNA): TGTGCCAGCAGTTACGGCGGGGGGCGAAACACTGAAGCTTTCTTT. Protein: CASSYGGGRNTEAFF.

This clonotype was seen ten or more times. The chain employs TRBV19 and TRBJ1-2; 7 bases are a match to TRBD1. This CDR3 is 14 amino acids long. Per germline, CDR1 LNHDA and CDR2 SQIVND (reference sequence). V dropped 6 bases and J dropped 8; count of bases not matched to a gene: 12. The CDR3 region is CASRHRYRGPGYTF. The CDR3 DNA sequence: TGTGCCAGTAGACACCGGTACAGGGGACCGGGCTACACCTTC.

The V call is TRBV7-7, the J call TRBJ2-5; D is unclear. Germline V lookup: CDR1 SSHAT, CDR2 FNYEAQ (reference sequence). The length of the CDR3 is 13 residues. CDR3 coding DNA: TGTGCTAGAAGGCTCGCGACGCAAGAGACCCAGTACTTC. It encodes CARRLATQETQYF.

This clonotype was counted ten times or more. CDR3 residues: CASSLLWNYGYTF. The CDR3 nucleotides read TGTGCCAGCAGCTTATTATGGAACTATGGCTACACCTTC. The chain joins TRBV7-9 to TRBJ1-2; no definite D call. Deletions cut 2 bases from V and 2 bases from J, with 6 bases between. CDR3 length equals 13 residues. In germline, CDR1 is SEHNR, CDR2 FQNEAQ (reference sequence). The full variable domain, rest sourced from reference TRBV7-9 and TRBJ1-2, is DTGVSQNPRHKITKRGQNVTFRCDPISEHNRLYWYRQTLGQGPEFLTYFQNEAQLEKSRLLSDRFSAERPKGSFSTLEIQRTEQGDSAMYLCASSLLWNYGYTFGSGTRLTVV.

This clonotype was seen repeatedly, ten times or more. V is TRBV6-6 and J is TRBJ2-7, with D possibly being TRBD2 (5 bases). There are 14 residues in the CDR3. The germline V gene has CDR1 MNHNY and CDR2 SVGAGI (reference sequence). Trimming took 8 bases from V and 4 from J, leaving 18 bases between them. The CDR3 DNA follows: TGTGCCAGCTTGTCCGGGGAAAGTATTTACGAGCAGTACTTC. It specifies CASLSGESIYEQYF.